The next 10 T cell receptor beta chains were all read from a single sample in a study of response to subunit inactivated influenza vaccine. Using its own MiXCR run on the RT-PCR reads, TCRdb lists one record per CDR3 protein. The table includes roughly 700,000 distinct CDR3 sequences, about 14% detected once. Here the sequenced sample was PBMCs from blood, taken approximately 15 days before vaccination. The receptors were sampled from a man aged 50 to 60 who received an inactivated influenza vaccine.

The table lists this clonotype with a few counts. The CDR3 reads CASSWGQRGTEAFF. The CDR3 nucleotides read TGTGCCAGCAGTTGGGGACAGAGGGGCACTGAAGCTTTCTTT. V and J are TRBV12-3 or TRBV12-4 and TRBJ1-1; 7 bases line up with TRBD1. After removal of 4 bases from V and 4 bases from J, the junction contained 6 bases not matched to a gene. This CDR3 contains 14 residues.

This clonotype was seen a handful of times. The DNA of the CDR3 is TGCGCCAGCAGCCTCCCGATGCAAGGGAATGAGCAGTTCTTC. Residues: CASSLPMQGNEQFF. This sequence joins TRBV5-1 and TRBJ2-1; D not certain. Trimming shortened V by 4 bases and J by 7 bases, and 15 bases separated the two germline ends. The CDR3 covers 14 residues. Per the germline V gene, CDR1 is SGHRS and CDR2 is YFSETQ.

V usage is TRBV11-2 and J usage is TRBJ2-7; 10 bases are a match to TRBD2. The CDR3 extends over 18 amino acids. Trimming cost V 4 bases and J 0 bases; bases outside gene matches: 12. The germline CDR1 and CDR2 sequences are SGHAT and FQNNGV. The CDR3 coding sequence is TGTGCCAGCAGCTGGGACTCTCTGGGACTAGCGTCCTCCTACGAGCAGTACTTC. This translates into CASSWDSLGLASSYEQYF.

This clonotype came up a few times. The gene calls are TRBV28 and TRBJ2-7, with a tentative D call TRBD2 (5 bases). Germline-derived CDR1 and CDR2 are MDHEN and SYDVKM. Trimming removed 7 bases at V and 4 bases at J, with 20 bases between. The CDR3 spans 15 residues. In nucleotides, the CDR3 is TGTGCCAGCACCCCCGGAGGCAGTCCCAGTTACGAGCAGTACTTC. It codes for CASTPGGSPSYEQYF.

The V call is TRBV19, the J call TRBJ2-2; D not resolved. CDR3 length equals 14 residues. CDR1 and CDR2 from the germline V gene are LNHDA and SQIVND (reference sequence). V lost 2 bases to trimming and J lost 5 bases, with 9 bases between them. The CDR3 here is CASSISVDTGELFF. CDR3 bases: TGTGCCAGTAGTATATCGGTCGATACCGGGGAGCTGTTTTTT.

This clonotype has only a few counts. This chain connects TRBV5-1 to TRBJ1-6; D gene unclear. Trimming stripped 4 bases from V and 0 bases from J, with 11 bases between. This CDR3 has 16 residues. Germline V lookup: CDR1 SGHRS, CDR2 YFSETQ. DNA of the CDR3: TGCGCCAGCAGCCGTAGCGCGGGCTCCTATAATTCACCCCTCCACTTT. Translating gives CASSRSAGSYNSPLHF.

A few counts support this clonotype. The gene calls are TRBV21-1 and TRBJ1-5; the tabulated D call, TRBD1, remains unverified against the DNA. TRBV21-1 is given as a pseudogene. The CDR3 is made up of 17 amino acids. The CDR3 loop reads CASSKRQGRTLSQPQHF. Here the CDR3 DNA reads TGTGCCAGCAGCAAACGACAGGGGAGAACGTTAAGTCAGCCCCAGCATTTT.

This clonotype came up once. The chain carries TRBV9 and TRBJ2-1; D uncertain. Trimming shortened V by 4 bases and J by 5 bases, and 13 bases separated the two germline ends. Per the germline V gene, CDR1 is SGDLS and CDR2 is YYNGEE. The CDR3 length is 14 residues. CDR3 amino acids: CASSPRVTDNEQFF. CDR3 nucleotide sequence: TGTGCCAGCAGCCCCCGGGTAACCGACAATGAGCAGTTCTTC. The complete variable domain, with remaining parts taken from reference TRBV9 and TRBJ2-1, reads DSGVTQTPKHLITATGQRVTLRCSPRSGDLSVYWYQQSLDQGLQFLIQYYNGEERAKGNILERFSAQQFPDLHSELNLSSLELGDSALYFCASSPRVTDNEQFFGPGTRLTVL.

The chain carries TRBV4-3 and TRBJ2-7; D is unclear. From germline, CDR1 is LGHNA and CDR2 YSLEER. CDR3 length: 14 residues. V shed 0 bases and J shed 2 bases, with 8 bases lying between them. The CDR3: CASSQEPFTYEQYF. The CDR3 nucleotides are TGCGCCAGCAGCCAAGAGCCTTTTACCTACGAGCAGTACTTC.

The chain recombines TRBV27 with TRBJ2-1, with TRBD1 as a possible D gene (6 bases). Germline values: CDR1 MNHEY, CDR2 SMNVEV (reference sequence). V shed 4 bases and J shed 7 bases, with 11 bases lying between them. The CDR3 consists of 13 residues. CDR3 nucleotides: TGTGCCAGCAGTTCCGGACAGAGGAATGAGCAGTTCTTC. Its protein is CASSSGQRNEQFF.